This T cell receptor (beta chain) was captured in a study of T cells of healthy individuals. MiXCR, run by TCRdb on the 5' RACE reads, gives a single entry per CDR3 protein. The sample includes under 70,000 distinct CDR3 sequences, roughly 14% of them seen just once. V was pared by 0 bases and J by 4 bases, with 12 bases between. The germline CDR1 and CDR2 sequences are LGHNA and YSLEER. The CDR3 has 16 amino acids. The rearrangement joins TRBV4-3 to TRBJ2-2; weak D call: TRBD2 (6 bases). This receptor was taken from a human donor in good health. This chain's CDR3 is CASSQDAAGGTGELFF. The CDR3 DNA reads TGCGCCAGCAGCCAAGATGCGGCCGGGGGCACCGGGGAGCTGTTTTTT.